This TCR beta chain is drawn from a study of lymphopenia after photon versus proton radiotherapy. Study findings and constraints: Larger post-nadir TCR diversity loss correlated inversely with survival in deceased patients. After the lymphocyte nadir, photon-treated repertoires showed oligoclonal expansion, especially of CD8+ Temra cells.

As to this clone: Its antigen remains unidentified.

Germline V gene lookup returns CDR1 SGHNT and CDR2 YYREEE (reference sequence). V was trimmed by 5 bases and J by 8 bases, leaving 22 bases between them. This CDR3 contains 15 residues. Using immunoSEQ multiplex PCR, the repertoire was profiled, and TCRdb retains in-frame clones only, with some absent. The table includes 40,000 to 45,000 clones, approximately 82% detected once. The clonotype originates from a woman aged 70-85 years with pancreatic cancer. Sequenced here: peripheral blood, sampled from a patient treated with proton-based radiotherapy. This chain uses TRBV5-4 with TRBJ1-2; D ambiguous. CDR3 region: CASRAQNSNSGGYTF. The DNA for the CDR3 is TGTGCCAGCAGGGCCCAAAACAGCAACTCGGGGGGCTACACCTTC. Full variable domain (outside the CDR3, taken from reference TRBV5-4 and TRBJ1-2): ETGVTQSPTHLIKTRGQQVTLRCSSQSGHNTVSWYQQALGQGPQFIFQYYREEENGRGNFPPRFSGLQFPNYSSELNVNALELDDSALYLCASRAQNSNSGGYTFGSGTRLTVV.